These T cell receptor beta chains were read from a single sample in a study of blood T cell repertoires in COVID-19. This table comes from immunoSEQ multiplex PCR, and its TCRdb copy is limited to in-frame clones, with some not included. The table lists approximately 160,000 clones, over 75% of them singletons. The specimen was PBMCs or T cells enriched from blood (not recorded which). Receptor source: a man in his forties who had recovered from COVID-19. Each CDR3 is given with its conserved first and last residue. D genes are given only for firm matches. Rows give clone size only sometimes, using once, few, many, or a class for an expanded clone.

>NA|TRBV19|TRBJ2-3|NA
TGTGCCAGTAGGACCACCGAGACTGATACGCAGTATTTT
CASRTTETDTQYF
>NA|TRBV29-1|TRBJ1-3|NA
TGCAGCCCACCCACGGATCTGCACAGGGCTGGAAACACCATATATTTT
CSPPTDLHRAGNTIYF
>NA|TRBV10-3|TRBJ1-2|NA
TGTGCCATCAAAACATCAGATAACTATGGCTACACCTTC
CAIKTSDNYGYTF
>NA|TRBV5-1|TRBJ2-1|NA
TGCGCCAGCAGCTCAGACAGGCCTAGCTCCTACAATGAGCAGTTCTTC
CASSSDRPSSYNEQFF
>TRBD1|TRBV3-1/TRBV3-2|TRBJ2-1|once
TGTGCCAGCAGCCAAGGGGACAGGGTAAATGAGCAGTTCTTC
CASSQGDRVNEQFF
>TRBD1|TRBV30|TRBJ2-3|NA
TGTGCCTGGAATTCGGGACAGGGAATCACAGATACGCAGTATTTT
CAWNSGQGITDTQYF
>NA|TRBV5-1|TRBJ2-3|NA
TGCGCCAGCAGCTTGGGTCTAGGGGCAAGCACAGATACGCAGTATTTT
CASSLGLGASTDTQYF
>NA|TRBV9|TRBJ2-1|NA
TGTGCCAGCAGCGTAGAGGCTAGCTACAATGAGCAGTTCTTC
CASSVEASYNEQFF
>TRBD2|TRBV11-2|TRBJ2-2|NA
TGTGCCAGCAGACAGGGACTAGCGGGGGGGCGCGCCACCGGGGAGCTGTTTTTT
CASRQGLAGGRATGELFF
>NA|TRBV12-5|TRBJ1-2|once
TGTGCTAGTGGGGTCGGCGGGGGGACTAACTATGGCTACACCTTC
CASGVGGGTNYGYTF
>NA|TRBV2|TRBJ2-6|NA
TGTGCCAGCACCCTAGACTCCCGATCTGGGGCCAACGTCCTGACTTTC
CASTLDSRSGANVLTF
>NA|TRBV5-1|TRBJ1-2|NA
TGCGCCAGCAGCTTGGGAAGGGGCGATGGCTACACCTTC
CASSLGRGDGYTF
>TRBD1|TRBV2|TRBJ2-2|NA
TGTGCCAGCGGCCGGGACAGGGGCAACACCGGGGAGCTGTTTTTT
CASGRDRGNTGELFF
>NA|TRBV2|TRBJ2-2|NA
TGTGCCAGCAGTGAAAATAGAGACACCGGGGAGCTGTTTTTT
CASSENRDTGELFF
>NA|TRBV7-9|TRBJ1-2|once
TGTGCCAGCAGCCCCAGGTCCCAGGGGGGCTACACCTTC
CASSPRSQGGYTF
>NA|TRBV4-1|TRBJ1-2|few
TGCGCCAGCAGCCAAGACCCCTCCGTTTACTATGGCTACACCTTC
CASSQDPSVYYGYTF
>NA|TRBV2|TRBJ1-2|NA
TGTGCCAGCAGTGGGGGAGGCGGGGCCTATGGCTACACCTTC
CASSGGGGAYGYTF
>NA|TRBV5-1|TRBJ1-1|NA
TGCGCCAGCAGCTTGGGACAGGAGAACACTGAAGCTTTCTTT
CASSLGQENTEAFF
>NA|TRBV7-8|TRBJ1-6|NA
TGTGCCAGCAGCCTGAGACTTCCACCCCTCCACTTT
CASSLRLPPLHF
>NA|TRBV5-1|TRBJ1-6|NA
TGCGCCAGCAGCTTTAGCCCGGGAGCCGATAATTCACCCCTCCACTTT
CASSFSPGADNSPLHF
>NA|TRBV9|TRBJ1-4|NA
TGTGCCAGCAGCGTAGAAGGTGGGGGGGCAGGTAATGAAAAACTGTTTTTT
CASSVEGGGAGNEKLFF
>NA|TRBV30|TRBJ1-1|NA
TGTGCCTGGACCACAGTCAGGCAGGGGAAGACTGAAGCTTTCTTT
CAWTTVRQGKTEAFF
>NA|TRBV29-1|TRBJ2-1|NA
TGCAGCGTCCTCCTCTCCTACAATGAGCAGTTCTTC
CSVLLSYNEQFF
>TRBD1|TRBV5-6|TRBJ1-2|NA
TGTGCCAGCAGCCTACAGGGGGCAAATGGCTACACCTTC
CASSLQGANGYTF
>NA|TRBV25-1|TRBJ1-1|NA
TGTGCCAGCAGTGTGACAGCCGACACTGAAGCTTTCTTT
CASSVTADTEAFF
>NA|TRBV9|TRBJ2-1|NA
TGTGCCAGCAGCGTAGGGGGGCAGCCCACCCAGTTCTTC
CASSVGGQPTQFF
>NA|TRBV3-1/TRBV3-2|TRBJ2-2|NA
TGTGCCAGCAGCCACAAGAGTGACAGATACACCGGGGAGCTGTTTTTT
CASSHKSDRYTGELFF
>NA|TRBV7-3|TRBJ2-5|once
TGTGCCAGCAGTTATGGGCAGGTTCCGGGGGAGACCCAGTACTTC
CASSYGQVPGETQYF
>TRBD1|TRBV6-2/TRBV6-3|TRBJ1-2|NA
TGTGCCAGCAGTTACCGGACAGGGTATGGCTACACCTTC
CASSYRTGYGYTF
>NA|TRBV7-7|TRBJ2-5|NA
TGTGCCAGCAGCTTATCCCCCGGGTACCAAGAGACCCAGTACTTC
CASSLSPGYQETQYF
>TRBD2|TRBV3-1/TRBV3-2|TRBJ2-2|NA
TGTGCCAGCAGCCAAGATGGGAGGGCGGGCACCGGGGAGCTGTTTTTT
CASSQDGRAGTGELFF
>TRBD1|TRBV4-1|TRBJ2-2|NA
TGCGCCAGCAGCCAAGATCTGACAGGGCGAGGGGAGCTGTTTTTT
CASSQDLTGRGELFF
>NA|TRBV7-8|TRBJ2-2|NA
TGTGCCAGCAATGGGGGCGGCGGGGAGCTGTTTTTT
CASNGGGGELFF
>TRBD1|TRBV2|TRBJ2-5|NA
TGTGCCAGCAGGAGGGACAGATGGTCAGAGACCCAGTACTTC
CASRRDRWSETQYF
>NA|TRBV30|TRBJ1-2|NA
NA
CALTPRDRSNYGCTF
>TRBD2|TRBV27|TRBJ2-1|NA
TGTGCCAGCAACTCCGGGACTAGCGGCAATGAGCAGTTCTTC
CASNSGTSGNEQFF